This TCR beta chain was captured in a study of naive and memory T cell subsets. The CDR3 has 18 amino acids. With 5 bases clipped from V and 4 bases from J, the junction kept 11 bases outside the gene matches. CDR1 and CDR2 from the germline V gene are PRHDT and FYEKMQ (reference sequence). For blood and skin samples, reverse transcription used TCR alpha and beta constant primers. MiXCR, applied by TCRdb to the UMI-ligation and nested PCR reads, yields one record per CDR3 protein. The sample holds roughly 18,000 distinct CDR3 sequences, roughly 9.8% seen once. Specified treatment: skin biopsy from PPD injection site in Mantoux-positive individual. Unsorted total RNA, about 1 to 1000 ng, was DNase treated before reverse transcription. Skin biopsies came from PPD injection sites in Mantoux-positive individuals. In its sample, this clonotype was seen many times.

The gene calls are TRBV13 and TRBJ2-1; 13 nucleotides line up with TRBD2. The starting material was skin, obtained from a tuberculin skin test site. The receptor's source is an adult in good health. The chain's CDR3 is CASSPQTGLAGTYNEQFF. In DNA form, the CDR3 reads TGTGCCAGCAGCCCACAGACGGGACTAGCGGGAACATACAATGAGCAGTTCTTC.